This TCR beta chain was observed in a study of blood T cell repertoires in COVID-19. Germline V gene data show CDR1 as SGHRS and CDR2 as YFSETQ. The CDR3 totals 16 residues. V was pared by 1 base and J by 5 bases, with 19 bases between. Original data processing: Amplifying reference gene primers gave estimates of nucleated cell counts. The method was immunoSEQ multiplex PCR; TCRdb's version includes in-frame clones alone and lacks a portion of them. Clone size and V and J calls were adopted from that table, with D and trimming inferred from the DNA. The table lists 250,000 to 300,000 clones, 88% of them singletons, with roughly 10% in the top ten.

The sample taken for sequencing was peripheral blood. The receptor's source is a woman in her 70s with COVID-19, enrolled during active disease. The chain uses TRBV5-1 and TRBJ2-7; a weak D match, TRBD1 (6 bases). Here the CDR3 DNA reads TGCGCCAGCAGCTTGAGTCGAGGGGGAGAAGGACACGAGCAGTACTTC. It translates to CASSLSRGGEGHEQYF.